This paragraph covers one T cell receptor (beta chain) sequence. What it binds is unknown. The sample belongs to a study of Ad26.COV2.S vaccination and SARS-CoV-2 variants. Looking at the study overall: This donor came from the COV1001 trial of Ad26.COV2.S. Intramuscularly, Ad26.COV2.S was given either once or twice, 56 days apart. Study-level results: Reported post-vaccination CD8+ and CD4+ T cell responses to spike showed substantial breadth. Vaccinees displayed broader spike-specific TCR repertoires than placebo recipients.

Noted treatment: about 20 received Ad26.COV2.S at low or high dose, single or two shots; 5 received placebo; per-sample allocation not given. Day 63 after the first vaccine or placebo injection was the time point for sampling. The table came from immunoSEQ multiplex PCR; TCRdb's copy has only in-frame clones and leaves some out. Of roughly 350,000 clones listed, 70% to 90% are singletons. In germline, CDR1 is SGHRS, CDR2 YFSETQ. This CDR3 is 15 amino acids long. The ends lost 6 bases at V and 1 base at J; junction bases unmatched: 9. The chain carries TRBV5-1 and TRBJ2-7; 8 nucleotides match TRBD1. The receptor comes from a person aged 18-65 years who received the Ad26.COV2.S COVID-19 vaccine or a placebo. The sample in question was peripheral blood, obtained in a trial of Ad26.COV2.S vaccine versus placebo. The CDR3 here is CASTPGQGLSYEQYF. CDR3 in DNA: TGCGCCAGCACTCCCGGACAGGGTCTGTCCTACGAGCAGTACTTC.